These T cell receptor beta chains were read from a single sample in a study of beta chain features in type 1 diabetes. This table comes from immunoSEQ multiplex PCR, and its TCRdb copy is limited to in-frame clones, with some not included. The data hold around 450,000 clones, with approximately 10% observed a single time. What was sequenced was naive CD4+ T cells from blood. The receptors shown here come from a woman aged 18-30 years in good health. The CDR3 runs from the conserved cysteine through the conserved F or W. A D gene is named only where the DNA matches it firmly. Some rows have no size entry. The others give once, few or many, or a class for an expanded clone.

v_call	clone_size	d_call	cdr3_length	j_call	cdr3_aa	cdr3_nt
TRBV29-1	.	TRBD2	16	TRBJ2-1	CSARGTSGRPYNEQFF	TGCAGCGCCAGAGGGACTAGCGGGCGTCCCTACAATGAGCAGTTCTTC
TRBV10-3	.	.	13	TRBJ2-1	CAISKAGSNEQFF	TGTGCCATCAGCAAGGCAGGGTCCAATGAGCAGTTCTTC
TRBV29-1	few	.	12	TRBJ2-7	CSVEKGRREQYF	TGCAGCGTTGAAAAGGGGCGGCGCGAGCAGTACTTC
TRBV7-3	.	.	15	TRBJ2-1	CASSNEGLSYNEQFF	TGTGCCAGCAGCAATGAGGGACTCAGTTACAATGAGCAGTTCTTC
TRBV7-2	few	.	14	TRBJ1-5	CASSASQVAQPQHF	TGTGCCAGCAGCGCGTCGCAAGTGGCTCAGCCCCAGCATTTT
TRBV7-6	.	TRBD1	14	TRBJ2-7	CASSFLGTGYEQYF	TGTGCCAGCAGCTTTCTCGGGACAGGATACGAGCAGTACTTC
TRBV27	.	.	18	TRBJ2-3	CASSGRDSNPVSTDTQYF	TGTGCCAGCAGTGGGCGGGACAGCAATCCTGTTAGCACAGATACGCAGTATTTT
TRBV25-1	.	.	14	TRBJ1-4	CASSEYRGVGKLFF	TGTGCCAGCAGTGAATACAGGGGTGTGGGAAAACTGTTTTTT
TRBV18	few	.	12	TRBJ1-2	CASSLSGEGYTF	TGTGCCAGCTCACTCTCAGGGGAGGGCTACACCTTC
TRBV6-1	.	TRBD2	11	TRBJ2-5	CASRLAETQYF	TGTGCCAGCAGACTAGCGGAGACCCAGTACTTC
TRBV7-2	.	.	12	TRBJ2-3	CASSYYTDTQYF	TGTGCCAGCAGCTACTACACAGATACGCAGTATTTT
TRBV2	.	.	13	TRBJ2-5	CASSDSGRETQYF	TGTGCCAGCAGTGATTCAGGAAGAGAGACCCAGTACTTC
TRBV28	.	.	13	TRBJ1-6	CASSPNYHSPLHF	TGTGCCAGCAGTCCAAATTACCATTCACCCCTCCACTTT
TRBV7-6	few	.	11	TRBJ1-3	CASSPGNTIYF	TGTGCCAGCAGCCCCGGAAACACCATATATTTT
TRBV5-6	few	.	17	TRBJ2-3	CASSLAPGSKSADTQYF	TGTGCCAGCAGCTTGGCCCCAGGGAGCAAGTCGGCAGATACGCAGTATTTT
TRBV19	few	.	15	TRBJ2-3	CASSWVGGSTDTQYF	TGTGCCAGTAGTTGGGTCGGGGGAAGCACAGATACGCAGTATTTT
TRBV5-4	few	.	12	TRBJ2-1	CASSLRANEQFF	TGTGCCAGCAGCTTGAGGGCGAATGAGCAGTTCTTC